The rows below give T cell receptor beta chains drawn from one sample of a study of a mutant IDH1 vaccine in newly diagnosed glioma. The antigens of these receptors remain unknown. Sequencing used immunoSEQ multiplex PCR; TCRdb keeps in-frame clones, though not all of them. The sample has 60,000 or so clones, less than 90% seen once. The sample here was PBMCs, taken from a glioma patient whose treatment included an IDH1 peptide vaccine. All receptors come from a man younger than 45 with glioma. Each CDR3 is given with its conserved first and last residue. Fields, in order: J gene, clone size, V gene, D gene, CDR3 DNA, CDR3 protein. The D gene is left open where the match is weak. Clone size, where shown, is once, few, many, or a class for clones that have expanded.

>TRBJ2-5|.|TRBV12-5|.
TGTGCTAGTGCCTCGGGGGAGACCCAGTACTTC
CASASGETQYF
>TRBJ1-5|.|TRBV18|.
TGTGCCAGCTCACCACCGGGGGTAGGGGAGCAGCCCCAGCATTTT
CASSPPGVGEQPQHF
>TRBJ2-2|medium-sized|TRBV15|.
TGTGCCACCAGCAGAGGCCAGGGGTGGGAGCTGTTTTTT
CATSRGQGWELFF
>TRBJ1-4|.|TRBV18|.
TGTGCCAGCTCGGCAGGGATTAATGAAAAACTGTTTTTT
CASSAGINEKLFF
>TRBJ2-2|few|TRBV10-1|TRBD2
TGCGCCAGCAGTCCTAGCGGGGGGAACACCGGGGAGCTGTTTTTT
CASSPSGGNTGELFF
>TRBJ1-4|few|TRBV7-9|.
TGTGCCACCTCCCCCCGGGAAAAACTGTTTTTT
CATSPREKLFF
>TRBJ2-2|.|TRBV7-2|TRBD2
TGTGCCAGCAGTTTAGCGGGGGGGCCATCCACCGGGGAGCTGTTTTTT
CASSLAGGPSTGELFF
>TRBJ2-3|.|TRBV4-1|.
TGCGCCAGCAGCCAGGGCTGGGGGGCAAGGAGCACAGATACGCAGTATTTT
CASSQGWGARSTDTQYF
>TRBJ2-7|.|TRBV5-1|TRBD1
TGCGCCAGCAGCCTTGGTCCAGGACAGGGGACCTACGAGCAGTACTTC
CASSLGPGQGTYEQYF
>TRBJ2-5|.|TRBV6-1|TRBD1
TGTGCCAGCAGTGAAAGGTGGAAGGGGGCATATCTTTCTGGAGAGACCCAGTACTTC
CASSERWKGAYLSGETQYF
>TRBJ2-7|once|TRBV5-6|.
TGTGCCAGCAGCTTGATTCCCGCCTACGAGCAGTACTTC
CASSLIPAYEQYF
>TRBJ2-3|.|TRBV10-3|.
TGTGCCATCAGGGGCAGCACAGATACGCAGTATTTT
CAIRGSTDTQYF
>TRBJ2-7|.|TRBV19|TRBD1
TGTGCCAGTAGTACCGTGGCAGGGGGACCCTACGAGCAGTACTTC
CASSTVAGGPYEQYF
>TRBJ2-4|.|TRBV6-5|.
TGTGCCAGCAGTTACCCGGGCGAGAACATTCAGTACTTC
CASSYPGENIQYF
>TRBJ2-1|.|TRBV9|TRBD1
TGTGCCAGCAGCGTAGGGGTGGGGACAGGACGTTACAATGAGCAGTTCTTC
CASSVGVGTGRYNEQFF
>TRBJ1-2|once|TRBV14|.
TGTGCCAGCAGCCAAGGGGGACACTCTAACTATGGCTACACCTTC
CASSQGGHSNYGYTF
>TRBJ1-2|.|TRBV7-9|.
TGTGCCAGCAGCTTTCCCATTATACAGGCTTCTAACTATGGCTACACCTTC
CASSFPIIQASNYGYTF
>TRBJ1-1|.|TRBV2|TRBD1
TGTGCCAGCAGACAGGGGGAAGGCACTGAAGCTTTCTTT
CASRQGEGTEAFF
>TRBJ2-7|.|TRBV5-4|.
TGTGCCAGCAGCTTGGGACAGGACACCTACGAGCAGTACTTC
CASSLGQDTYEQYF
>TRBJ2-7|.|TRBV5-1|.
TGCGCCAGCAGCTTGCAGGGAGAGGCCTACGAGCAGTACTTC
CASSLQGEAYEQYF
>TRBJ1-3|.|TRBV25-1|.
TGTGCCAGCAGTGATCCTAGGTCGTTTGGAAACACCATATATTTT
CASSDPRSFGNTIYF
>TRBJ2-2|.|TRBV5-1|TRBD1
TGCGCCAGCAGCCCCAGGACAGGGAACACCGGGGAGCTGTTTTTT
CASSPRTGNTGELFF
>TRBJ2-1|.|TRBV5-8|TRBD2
TGTGCCAGCAGCTTGGGACTAGCGGGGGCAGGGGAGCAGTTCTTC
CASSLGLAGAGEQFF
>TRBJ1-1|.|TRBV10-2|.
TGCGCCAGCAGTGAGGCCGGACAGTTATCTGACACTGAGGCTTTCTTT
CASSEAGQLSDTEAFF
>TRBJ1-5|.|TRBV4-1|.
TGCGCCAGCAGCCAAGATTTGTTGCGGGGCTATAGCAATCAGCCCCAGCATTTT
CASSQDLLRGYSNQPQHF
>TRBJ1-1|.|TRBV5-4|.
TGTGCCAGCAGCTTGATAAGGGACACTGAAGCTTTCTTT
CASSLIRDTEAFF
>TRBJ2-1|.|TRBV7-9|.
TGTGCCAGCAGCTTAGGTAACTTCCCCTACAATGAGCAGTTCTTC
CASSLGNFPYNEQFF